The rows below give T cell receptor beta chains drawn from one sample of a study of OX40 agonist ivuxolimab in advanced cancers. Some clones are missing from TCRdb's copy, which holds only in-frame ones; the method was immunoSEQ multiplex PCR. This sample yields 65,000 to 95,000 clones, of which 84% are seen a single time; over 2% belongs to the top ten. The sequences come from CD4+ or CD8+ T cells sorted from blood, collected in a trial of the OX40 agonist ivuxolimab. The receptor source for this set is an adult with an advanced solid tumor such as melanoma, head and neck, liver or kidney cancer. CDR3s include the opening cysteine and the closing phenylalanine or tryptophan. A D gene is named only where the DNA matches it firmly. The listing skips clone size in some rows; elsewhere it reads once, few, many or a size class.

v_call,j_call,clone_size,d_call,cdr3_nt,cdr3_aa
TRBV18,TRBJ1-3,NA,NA,TGTGCCAGCTCATCAACCCAGGGGAGTGGAAACACCATATATTTT,CASSSTQGSGNTIYF
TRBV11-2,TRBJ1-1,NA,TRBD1,TGTGCCAGCAGCTTCAGGGGACAGGGCTTTAACCATCGGGAAGCTTTCTTT,CASSFRGQGFNHREAFF
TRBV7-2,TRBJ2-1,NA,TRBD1,TGTGCCAGCAGTTCGGACAGGGGATTTTCGGGGTACAATGAGCAGTTCTTC,CASSSDRGFSGYNEQFF
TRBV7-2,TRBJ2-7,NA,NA,TGTGCCAGCAGCTCCGACCAGGGAGAGCAGTACTTC,CASSSDQGEQYF
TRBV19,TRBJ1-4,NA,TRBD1,TGTGCCAGTAGTATCGGGACAGATGGAGAAAAACTGTTTTTT,CASSIGTDGEKLFF
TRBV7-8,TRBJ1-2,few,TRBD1,TGTGCCAGCAGCCCGACAGGGCAGAGCTATGGCTACACCTTC,CASSPTGQSYGYTF
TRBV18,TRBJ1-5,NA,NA,TGTGCCAGCTCACCGTTGGGCGGAGAGAATCAGCCCCAGCATTTT,CASSPLGGENQPQHF
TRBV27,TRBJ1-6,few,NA,TGTGCCAGCAGTTTATCGATAGGGGGAGCGAACAATTCACCCCTCCACTTT,CASSLSIGGANNSPLHF
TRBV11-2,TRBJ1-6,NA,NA,TGTGCCAGCAGCTTAGATATTACACCCCTCCACTTT,CASSLDITPLHF
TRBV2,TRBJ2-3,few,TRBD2,TGTGCCAGCAGCCTCCCGGGACTAACAGATACGCAGTATTTT,CASSLPGLTDTQYF
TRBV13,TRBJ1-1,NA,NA,TGTGCCAGCAGCTTGGTAGGGATGGCAGGAGCTTTCTTT,CASSLVGMAGAFF
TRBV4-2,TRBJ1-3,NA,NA,TGTGCCAGCAGCCAAGATCCCGGGACAGGAAACACCATATATTTT,CASSQDPGTGNTIYF
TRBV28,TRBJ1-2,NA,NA,TGTGCCAGCAGTTTGCAGGGAAAAGGCTATGGCTACACCTTC,CASSLQGKGYGYTF
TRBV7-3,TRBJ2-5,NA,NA,TGTGCCAGCAGCTCCTTTAAGGGCAGCGAGACCCAGTACTTC,CASSSFKGSETQYF
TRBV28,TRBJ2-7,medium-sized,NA,TGTGCCAGCAGTTTAGGTAGCACCTACGAGCAGTACTTC,CASSLGSTYEQYF
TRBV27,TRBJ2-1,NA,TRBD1,TGTGCCAGCAGTTCAACCGGGACAGGGGCAATTGACTCCTACAATGAGCAGTTCTTC,CASSSTGTGAIDSYNEQFF
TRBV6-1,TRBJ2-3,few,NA,TGTGCCAGCAGTCGACTACTCCACACAGATACGCAGTATTTT,CASSRLLHTDTQYF
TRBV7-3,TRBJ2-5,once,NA,TGTGCCAGCAGCCTGGGAGGACAGCAAGAGACCCAGTACTTC,CASSLGGQQETQYF
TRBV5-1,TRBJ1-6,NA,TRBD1,TGCGCCAGCACGCAGGGGGCCACCTATAATTCACCCCTCCACTTT,CASTQGATYNSPLHF
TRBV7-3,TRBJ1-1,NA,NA,TGTGCCAGCAGCTTAAGCCCTCCTCTTCAAGTCGGGGGGAAGACTGAAGCTTTCTTT,CASSLSPPLQVGGKTEAFF
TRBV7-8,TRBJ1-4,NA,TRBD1,TGTGCCAGCAGCACCAGGACAGGGGGTGGATTTACTAATGAAAAACTGTTTTTT,CASSTRTGGGFTNEKLFF
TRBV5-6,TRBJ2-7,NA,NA,TGTGCCAGCAGCATCCGGGGTTACTACGAGCAGTACTTC,CASSIRGYYEQYF
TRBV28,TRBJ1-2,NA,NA,TGTGCCAGCACTTCTTCTGGACCTCTATCCTATGGCTACACCTTC,CASTSSGPLSYGYTF
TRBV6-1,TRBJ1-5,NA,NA,TGTGCCAGCAGTGAAGAGTCCGGCAGGAGAACTCAGCCCCAGCATTTT,CASSEESGRRTQPQHF
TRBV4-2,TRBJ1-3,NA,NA,TGTGCCAGCAGCCAAGAGAGAAGGGGAGGTGGAAACACCATATATTTT,CASSQERRGGGNTIYF
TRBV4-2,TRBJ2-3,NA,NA,TGTGCCAGCAGCCAAGATGTTAGGGCAGATACGCAGTATTTT,CASSQDVRADTQYF
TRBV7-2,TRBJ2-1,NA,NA,TGTGCCAGCAGCTCCCAGTGGGGCAATGAGCAGTTCTTC,CASSSQWGNEQFF
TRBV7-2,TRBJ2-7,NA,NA,TGTGCCAGCAGCCCCCGGTTGGGCGAGCAGTACTTC,CASSPRLGEQYF
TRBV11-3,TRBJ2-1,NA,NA,TGTGCCAGCAGTCTGGGCCTGACGCCTTACAATGAGCAGTTCTTC,CASSLGLTPYNEQFF